This T cell receptor beta chain emerged from a study of neurological immune-mediated disorders (dated 2019 in TCRdb). Concerning the study at large: The study compared peripheral blood TCR-beta repertoires of HTLV-I-associated myelopathy (HAM/TSP) patients, multiple sclerosis patients and healthy controls using UMI-based sequencing. Alongside PBMC samples, the set of some 97 TCR-beta libraries contained longitudinal samples, technical triplicates, and paired CD4+ and CD8+ T-cell subsets that had been sorted. The cohort was made up of approximately 69 subjects, consisting of roughly 14 HAM/TSP patients, roughly 35 multiple sclerosis patients and around 20 healthy controls.

cDNA was synthesized by template-switch 5'RACE using a primer carrying a 10-nucleotide random unique molecular identifier by which each TCR transcript was tagged. Every sequencing run covered 15-18 subjects and yielded more than 200 million TCR-beta sequences. The RNeasy kit was used for extraction of total RNA. TCR-beta VDJ regions were amplified with primers for the TCR constant region and the 5'RACE anchor, using the KAPA Real-time Library Amplification kit. Sample indexes and Illumina adaptors were added in a first PCR, after which library yield was increased in a second PCR. After Ampure bead purification, the roughly 650 bp TCR product was size-selected on a 2% E-gel SizeSelection system. Before pooling, library quality was assessed on a Bioanalyzer, concentration was determined with Qubit, and library quantification was performed with the Kapa Library Quantification kit. Libraries were sequenced paired-end 2 x 150 bp on an Illumina HiSeq 2500. To increase sequence diversity, roughly 24-31% phiX was spiked into each library pool. On the authors' methods: Quality-filtered reads were processed with the UMI-based MiGEC pipeline, which removed over 90% of raw TCR sequences during error correction. VDJ genes were aligned to IMGT germline references, and clonotypes were defined by unique CDR3 amino acid sequence plus V-J genes. Clonal expansion, Shannon diversity and CDR3 relatedness were evaluated with VDJtools (CalcPairwiseDistances, ClusterSamples), while phylogenetic trees were built in CLCbio workbench. A clone was classed as expanded if it had 8 or more unique UMIs, a cutoff based on coefficient-of-variation modelling across technical triplicates. Using fastp at Q25 and MiXCR, TCRdb reprocessed the public reads and kept productive beta chains. When rows share a CDR3 protein, they turn into one entry using the most common DNA and genes. TCRdb, rather than the study authors, made the V and J calls. The sample data list tens of thousands of distinct CDR3 sequences, and 10% to 13% of these were observed just once. Clones ranked in the top ten supply about 1.7% of the sample.

Spanning cysteine to phenylalanine, the CDR3 consists of 15 amino acids. Only CDR3 DNA is held: 45 bases, read in frame from base 1. The V and J ends are trimmed by 3 bases and 3 bases, leaving 13 bases between them. What the authors observed across the whole study: No identical CDR3 amino acid sequences were found to be shared among expanded clones across subjects, suggesting that TCR-beta repertoires were private in all groups. The highest TCR clonal expansion was observed in HAM/TSP patients, whereas the lowest was observed in MS patients, even when compared with healthy controls.

The healthy controls were volunteers from blood banks in Maryland, USA. Libraries from unsorted PBMCs were made from 2 million PBMCs kept in RNAlater at -80 degrees C until RNA extraction. Peripheral blood underwent Ficoll-Hypaque density gradient centrifugation to isolate PBMCs, which were then cryopreserved in liquid nitrogen. This clonotype showed up many times. No cognate antigen has been identified for it. No clone much larger than this one lies a single base away; base qualities are absent. The chain couples TRBV12-3 or TRBV12-4 to TRBJ2-3; the D gene is perhaps TRBD1 or TRBD2, as each covers 6 bases. What was sequenced was PBMCs. This clonotype originated in a man aged 40-50 years in good health. The CDR3 region reads CASSFLGGPTDTQYF. The DNA sequence is TGTGCCAGCAGTTTTCTAGGGGGGCCAACAGATACGCAGTATTTT.